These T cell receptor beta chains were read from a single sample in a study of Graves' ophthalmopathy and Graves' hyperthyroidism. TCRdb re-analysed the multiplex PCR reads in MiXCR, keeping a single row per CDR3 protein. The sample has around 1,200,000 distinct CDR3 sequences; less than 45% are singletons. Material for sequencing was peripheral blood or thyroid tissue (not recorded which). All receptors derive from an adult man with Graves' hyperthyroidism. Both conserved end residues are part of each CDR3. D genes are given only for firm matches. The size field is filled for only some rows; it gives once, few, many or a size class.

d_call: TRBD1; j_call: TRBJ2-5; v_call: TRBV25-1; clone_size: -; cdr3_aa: CASSGTGSTETQYF; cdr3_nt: TGTGCCAGCAGTGGGACAGGGTCCACAGAGACCCAGTACTTC
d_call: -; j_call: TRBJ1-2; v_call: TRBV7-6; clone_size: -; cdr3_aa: CASSSLAGGWGYTF; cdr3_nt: TGTGCCAGCAGCAGCCTGGCGGGGGGTTGGGGCTACACCTTC
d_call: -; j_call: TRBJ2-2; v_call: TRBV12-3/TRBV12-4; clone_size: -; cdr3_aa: CASSLRLTTGTGELFF; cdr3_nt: TGTGCCAGCAGTTTGAGGCTGACAACAGGCACCGGGGAGCTGTTTTTT
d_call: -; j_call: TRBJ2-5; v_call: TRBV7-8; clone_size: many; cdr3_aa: CASSLVVQGREETQYF; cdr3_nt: TGTGCCAGCAGCTTAGTTGTCCAGGGGAGGGAAGAGACCCAGTACTTC
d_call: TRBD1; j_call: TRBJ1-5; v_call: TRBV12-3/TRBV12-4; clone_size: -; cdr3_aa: CASRRDTGETQHF; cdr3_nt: TGTGCCAGCAGGAGGGACACAGGGGAGACCCAGCATTTT
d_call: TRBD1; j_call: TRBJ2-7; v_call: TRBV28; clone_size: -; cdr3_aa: CASSLPDRGLYEQYF; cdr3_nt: TGTGCCAGCAGTCTGCCGGACAGGGGGCTGTACGAGCAGTACTTC
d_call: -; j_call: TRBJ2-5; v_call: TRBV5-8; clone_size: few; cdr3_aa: CASSSKESVETQYF; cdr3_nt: TGTGCCAGCAGCTCCAAGGAGTCGGTAGAGACCCAGTACTTC
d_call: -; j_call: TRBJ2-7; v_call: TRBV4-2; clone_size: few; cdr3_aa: CASSQRDTSSYNEQYF; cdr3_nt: TGTGCCAGCAGCCAACGGGACACGAGCTCCTACAATGAGCAGTACTTC
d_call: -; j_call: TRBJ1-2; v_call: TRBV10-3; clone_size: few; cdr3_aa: CAIRPPMGTYGYTF; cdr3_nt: TGTGCCATCAGGCCCCCCATGGGAACCTATGGCTACACCTTC
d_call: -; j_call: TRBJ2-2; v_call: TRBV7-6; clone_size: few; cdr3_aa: CASSLALESTANTGELFF; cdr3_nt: TGTGCCAGCAGCTTAGCCCTAGAAAGTACCGCGAACACCGGGGAGCTGTTTTTT
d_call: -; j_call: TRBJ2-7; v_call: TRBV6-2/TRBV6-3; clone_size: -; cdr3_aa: CASSYDRDPIDEQYF; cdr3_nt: TGTGCCAGCAGTTACGACCGGGACCCTATTGACGAGCAGTACTTC
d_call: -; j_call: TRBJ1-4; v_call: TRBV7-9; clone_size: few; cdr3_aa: CASSLAATLGAINEKLFF; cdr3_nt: TGTGCCAGCAGCTTAGCCGCGACATTGGGAGCTATTAATGAAAAACTGTTTTTT
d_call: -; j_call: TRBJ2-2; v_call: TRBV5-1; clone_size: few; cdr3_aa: CASSSGTAQPNTGELFF; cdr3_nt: TGCGCCAGCAGCTCAGGGACGGCACAACCGAACACCGGGGAGCTGTTTTTT
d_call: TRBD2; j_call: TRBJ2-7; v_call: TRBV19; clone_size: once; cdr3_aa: CASGGWDGVNQPQQYF; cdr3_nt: TGTGCCAGCGGGGGGTGGGACGGAGTCAATCAGCCCCAGCAGTACTTC
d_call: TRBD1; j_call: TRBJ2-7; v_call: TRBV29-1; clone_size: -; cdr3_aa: CSECPRTGAGEQYF; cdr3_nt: TGCAGCGAATGTCCTCGGACAGGGGCGGGGGAGCAGTACTTC
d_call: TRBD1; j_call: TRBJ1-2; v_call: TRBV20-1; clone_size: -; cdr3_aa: CSARKTGGPNYGYTF; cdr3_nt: TGCAGTGCTAGAAAAACAGGGGGACCTAACTATGGCTACACCTTC
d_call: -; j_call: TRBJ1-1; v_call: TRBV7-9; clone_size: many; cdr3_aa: CASTWTTNTEAFF; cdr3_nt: TGTGCCAGCACCTGGACAACGAACACTGAAGCTTTCTTT
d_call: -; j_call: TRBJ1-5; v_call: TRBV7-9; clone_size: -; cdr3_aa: CASSLGFGFYSNQPQHF; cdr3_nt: TGTGCCAGCAGCTTAGGGTTCGGTTTTTATAGCAATCAGCCCCAGCATTTT
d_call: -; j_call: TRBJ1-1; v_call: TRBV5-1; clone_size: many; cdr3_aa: CASSLWGSTNTEAFF; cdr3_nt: TGCGCCAGCAGCTTGTGGGGTTCAACGAACACTGAAGCTTTCTTT
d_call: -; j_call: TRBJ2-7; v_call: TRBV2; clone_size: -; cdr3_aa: CAKGLPAYEQYF; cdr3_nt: TGTGCCAAGGGACTGCCTGCCTACGAGCAGTACTTC
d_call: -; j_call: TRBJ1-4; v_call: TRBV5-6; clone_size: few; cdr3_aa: CASSLFRGRGSEKLFF; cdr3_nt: TGTGCCAGCAGCTTATTCAGAGGCCGCGGGAGTGAAAAACTGTTTTTT
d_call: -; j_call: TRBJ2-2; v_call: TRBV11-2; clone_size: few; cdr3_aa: CASAYGGAWTGELFF; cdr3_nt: TGTGCCAGCGCATATGGGGGGGCGTGGACCGGGGAGCTGTTTTTT
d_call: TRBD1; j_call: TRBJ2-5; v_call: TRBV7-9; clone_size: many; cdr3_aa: CASSSGGQGGETQYF; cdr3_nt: TGTGCCAGCAGCTCAGGAGGACAGGGCGGAGAGACCCAGTACTTC
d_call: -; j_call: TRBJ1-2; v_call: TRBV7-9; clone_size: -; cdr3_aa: CASSLGANGYTF; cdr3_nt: TGTGCCAGCAGCTTAGGGGCGAATGGCTACACCTTC
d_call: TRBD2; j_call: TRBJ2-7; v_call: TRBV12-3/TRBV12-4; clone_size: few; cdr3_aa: CASSRGLAEILYEQYF; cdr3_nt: TGTGCCAGCAGCCGAGGACTAGCGGAAATACTTTACGAGCAGTACTTC
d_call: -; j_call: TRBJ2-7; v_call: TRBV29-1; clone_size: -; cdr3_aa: CSATRAADPYEQYF; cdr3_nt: TGCAGTGCTACCAGGGCAGCCGACCCCTACGAGCAGTACTTC
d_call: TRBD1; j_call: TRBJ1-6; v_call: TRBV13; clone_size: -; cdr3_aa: CASSLTITGGSSPLHF; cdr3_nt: TGTGCCAGCAGTTTGACTATTACAGGGGGCAGTTCACCCCTCCACTTT
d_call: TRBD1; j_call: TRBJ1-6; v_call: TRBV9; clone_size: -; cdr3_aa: CASSFSGTVNSPLHF; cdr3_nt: TGTGCCAGCAGCTTCTCCGGGACAGTAAATTCACCCCTCCACTTT
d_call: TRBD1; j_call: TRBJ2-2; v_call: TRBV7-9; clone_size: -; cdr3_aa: CASSFSGTGMILRELFF; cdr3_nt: TGTGCCAGCAGCTTCTCTGGGACAGGGATGATTCTACGGGAGCTGTTTTTT
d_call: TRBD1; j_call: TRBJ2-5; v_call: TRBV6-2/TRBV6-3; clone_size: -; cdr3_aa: CASRHITTQGAFGQPQYF; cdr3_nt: TGTGCCAGCAGACATATTACGACCCAGGGGGCGTTTGGTCAGCCCCAGTACTTC
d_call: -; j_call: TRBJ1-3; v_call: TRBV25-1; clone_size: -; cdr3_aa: CASSLRRDTSGNTIYF; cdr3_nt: TGTGCCAGCAGTTTAAGGAGGGACACCTCTGGAAACACCATATATTTT
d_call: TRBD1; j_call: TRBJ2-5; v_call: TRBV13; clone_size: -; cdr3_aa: CASTSGRGRGETQYF; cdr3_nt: TGTGCCAGCACTTCTGGCAGGGGGCGCGGAGAGACCCAGTACTTC
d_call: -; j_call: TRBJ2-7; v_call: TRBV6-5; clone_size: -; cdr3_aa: CASSYVGISSYEQYF; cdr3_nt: TGTGCCAGCAGTTACGTGGGGATTAGCTCCTACGAGCAGTACTTC